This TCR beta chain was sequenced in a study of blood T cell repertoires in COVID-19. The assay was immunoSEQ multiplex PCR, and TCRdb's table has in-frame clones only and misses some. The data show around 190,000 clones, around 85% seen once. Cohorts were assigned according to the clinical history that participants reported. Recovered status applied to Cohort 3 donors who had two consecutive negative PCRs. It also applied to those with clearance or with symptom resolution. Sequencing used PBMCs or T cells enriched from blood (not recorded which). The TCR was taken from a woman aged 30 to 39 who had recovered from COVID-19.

CDR3 residues: CASSFGQSYGYTF. The DNA for the CDR3 is TGTGCCAGCAGCTTCGGACAAAGCTATGGCTACACCTTC. The chain recombines TRBV7-9 with TRBJ1-2; a possible D gene is TRBD1 (5 bases). Germline V gives CDR1 SEHNR, CDR2 FQNEAQ (reference sequence). The CDR3 has 13 residues. The germline V and J ends were trimmed by 3 bases and 4 bases, with 9 bases remaining between them.